These 29 T cell receptor beta chains share one sample of origin, sequenced in a study of blood T cell repertoires in COVID-19. Profiling relied on immunoSEQ multiplex PCR, and the TCRdb table lists in-frame clones only, not all of them. The sample carries 200,000 to 300,000 clones, 83% recorded once. Sequencing used peripheral blood. The receptors here all came from a human donor in a cohort sampled during active COVID-19.

V is TRBV11-3 and J is TRBJ2-7; 7 bases are a match to TRBD1. From germline, CDR1 is SGHNT and CDR2 YENEEA. This CDR3 region has 17 residues. J gave up 2 bases and V 4 bases, and 14 bases lay outside the gene matches. This chain's CDR3 is CASSSRDSPAGTYEQYF. The CDR3 nucleotides are TGTGCCAGCAGCTCCCGGGACAGTCCGGCGGGCACCTACGAGCAGTACTTC.

J is TRBJ1-2 and V is TRBV28; D gene unclear. Germline V gene lookup returns CDR1 MDHEN and CDR2 SYDVKM. This CDR3 region has 16 residues. Trimming took 5 bases from V and 3 from J, leaving 19 bases between them. This chain's CDR3 is CASSPREGKPDYGYTF. The CDR3 DNA follows: TGTGCCAGCAGTCCGAGGGAAGGGAAGCCTGACTATGGCTACACCTTC.

The chain employs TRBV6-5 and TRBJ2-7; TRBD1 matches at 8 bases. Germline V gene lookup returns CDR1 MNHEY and CDR2 SVGAGI. The CDR3 runs to 14 residues. After removal of 7 bases from V and 2 bases from J, the junction contained 7 bases not matched to a gene. This chain's CDR3 is CASNNRGLPYEQYF. CDR3 bases: TGTGCCAGCAATAACAGGGGGTTACCCTACGAGCAGTACTTC.

This clone was seen only once. This rearrangement joins TRBV24-1 to TRBJ2-5; 13 positions agree with TRBD2. The CDR3 totals 17 residues. CDR1 KGHDR and CDR2 SFDVKD come from the germline V gene. V lost 3 bases and J lost 4; bases outside the gene matches: 7. The CDR3: CATSDGKTSGGRETQYF. DNA of the CDR3: TGTGCCACCAGTGATGGAAAGACTAGCGGGGGGCGAGAGACCCAGTACTTC.

The chain joins TRBV28 to TRBJ2-7; TRBD2 matches 15 bases. Per germline, CDR1 MDHEN and CDR2 SYDVKM. The J segment lost 1 base and the V segment lost 8 bases, leaving 3 bases of the junction unmatched. The CDR3 spans 15 residues. The CDR3 bases are TGTGCCAGCTGGGGACTAGCGGGAGGATCCTACGAGCAGTACTTC. The encoded protein is CASWGLAGGSYEQYF.

The chain recombines TRBV6-2 or TRBV6-3 with TRBJ2-2; D possibly corresponds to TRBD2 (5 bases). The V end was cut by 6 bases, the J end by 6 bases, with 14 bases between. Germline V gene data show CDR1 as MNHEY and CDR2 as SVGEGT. The CDR3 consists of 14 residues. Here the CDR3 DNA reads TGTGCCAGCAGCTGGACTTCCTTATCCGGGGAGCTGTTTTTT. Amino acids: CASSWTSLSGELFF.

The chain has TRBV4-1 and TRBJ1-1; D remains unclear. Germline CDR1 reads MGHRA; CDR2 reads YSYEKL. Trimming removed 1 base at V and 0 bases at J, with 9 bases between. The CDR3 has 15 amino acids. CDR3 loop: CASSQGRFMNTEAFF. The CDR3 DNA sequence: TGCGCCAGCAGCCAAGGTAGATTCATGAACACTGAAGCTTTCTTT.

There are many counts of this clone. V usage is TRBV11-2 and J usage is TRBJ2-1, with 8 bases lining up with TRBD2. The ends lost 1 base at V and 0 bases at J; junction bases unmatched: 11. The CDR3 runs to 19 residues. CDR1 and CDR2 (germline): SGHAT, FQNNGV. This CDR3 is CASSLGRKLAGSSYNEQFF. The CDR3 DNA reads as TGTGCCAGCAGCTTAGGACGCAAATTAGCGGGGAGCTCCTACAATGAGCAGTTCTTC.

This chain links TRBV27 with TRBJ2-5; perhaps TRBD2 as D (6 bases). The CDR3 length is 14 residues. V was cut by 5 bases and J by 7 bases, with 17 bases left in between. Germline V gene sequence: CDR1 MNHEY, CDR2 SMNVEV (reference sequence). Here the CDR3 DNA reads TGTGCCAGCAGTCGGCGTGGGGGGTTCGTGACCCAGTACTTC. This codes for CASSRRGGFVTQYF.

The chain couples TRBV7-6 to TRBJ2-2; 8 bases are a match to TRBD1. Germline CDR1 reads SGHVS; CDR2 reads FNYEAQ. V trimming: 2 bases; J trimming: 6 bases; junction bases outside the gene matches: 5. CDR3 size: 15 residues. The DNA for the CDR3 is TGTGCCAGCAGCTTAACCAGGACAGGGCCCGGGGAGCTGTTTTTT. Translating it yields CASSLTRTGPGELFF.

Here the CDR3 DNA reads TGTGCCAGCAGCGTAGCTAGGCGGAACACAGATACGCAGTATTTT. It encodes CASSVARRNTDTQYF. The V gene is TRBV9, the J gene TRBJ2-3; no clear D gene. Between the trimmed V and J ends, which lost 0 bases and 2 bases, there was a span of 10 bases. The CDR3 is 15 amino acids. Germline CDR1 is SGDLS and CDR2 is YYNGEE.

The gene calls are TRBV30 and TRBJ1-6; TRBD1 matches at 11 bases. Germline V gives CDR1 GTSNPN, CDR2 SVGIG (reference sequence). With 1 base clipped from V and 10 bases from J, the junction kept 3 bases outside the gene matches. The CDR3 extends over 14 amino acids. Here the CDR3 DNA reads TGTGCCTGGAGTGCGGGACAGGGGGTCTCACCCCTCCACTTT. Encoded protein: CAWSAGQGVSPLHF. Looking up the rest from reference TRBV30 and TRBJ1-6 gives the full variable domain: SQTIHQWPATLVQPVGSPLSLECTVEGTSNPNLYWYRQAAGRGLQLLFYSVGIGQISSEVPQNLSASRPQDRQFILSSKKLLLSDSGFYLCAWSAGQGVSPLHFGNGTRLTVT.

V and J are TRBV7-2 and TRBJ1-2; D is undetermined. CDR1 SGHTA and CDR2 FQGNSA come from the germline V gene. V lost 5 bases, J lost 0 bases, and 13 bases lay in between. CDR3 length: 15 amino acids. The chain's CDR3 is CASSPSLGANYGYTF. The CDR3 DNA follows: TGTGCCAGCAGCCCATCCTTGGGAGCTAACTATGGCTACACCTTC.

This chain connects TRBV18 to TRBJ1-1; D remains ambiguous. V dropped 5 bases and J dropped 3 bases, with 10 bases sitting between them. Germline CDR1 KGHSH, CDR2 LQKENI. The CDR3 totals 13 residues. The CDR3: CASSKARDTEAFF. CDR3 nucleotides: TGTGCCAGCTCAAAGGCCCGGGACACTGAAGCTTTCTTT. The full variable domain, rest sourced from reference TRBV18 and TRBJ1-1, is NAGVMQNPRHLVRRRGQEARLRCSPMKGHSHVYWYRQLPEEGLKFMVYLQKENIIDESGMPKERFSAEFPKEGPSILRIQQVVRGDSAAYFCASSKARDTEAFFGQGTRLTVV.

The chain couples TRBV15 to TRBJ1-1; tentative D call: TRBD1 (6 bases). V shed 0 bases and J shed 5 bases, with 13 bases lying between them. Germline CDR1 reads LNHNV; CDR2 reads YYDKDF (reference sequence). The CDR3 spans 15 residues. The CDR3 reads CATSREGKGGTEAFF. The CDR3 DNA reads as TGTGCCACCAGCAGAGAGGGGAAGGGGGGGACTGAAGCTTTCTTT.

CDR3 loop: CASSWDTSSLSSPLHF. The CDR3 DNA sequence: TGTGCCAGCAGCTGGGACACCTCTTCGTTAAGTTCACCCCTCCACTTT. The gene calls are TRBV27 and TRBJ1-6; D possibly corresponds to TRBD1 (6 bases). The germline CDR1 and CDR2 sequences are MNHEY and SMNVEV (reference sequence). The CDR3 sequence is 16 residues long. The ends were cut back, 6 bases at V and 9 bases at J, with 21 bases in the middle.

The J gene is TRBJ2-2, the V gene TRBV19; the match to TRBD1 covers 7 bases. This CDR3 has 16 residues. Trimming took 4 bases from V and 2 from J; bases not matched to a gene: 7. Germline CDR1 and CDR2: LNHDA and SQIVND (reference sequence). CDR3 in DNA: TGTGCCAGTAGTAGGGTAGGGGGCTCAAACACCGGGGAGCTGTTTTTT. Translating gives CASSRVGGSNTGELFF.

The chain joins TRBV5-4 to TRBJ2-7; D perhaps matches TRBD2 (6 bases). Trimming left V 1 base short and J 3 bases short, with 14 bases between. The CDR3 runs to 15 residues. Germline V lookup: CDR1 SGHNT, CDR2 YYREEE (reference sequence). In DNA form, the CDR3 reads TGTGCCAGCAGCTTGCAGGCAGGAGGGATCTACGAGCAGTACTTC. Translation: CASSLQAGGIYEQYF. The full variable domain, rest sourced from reference TRBV5-4 and TRBJ2-7, is ETGVTQSPTHLIKTRGQQVTLRCSSQSGHNTVSWYQQALGQGPQFIFQYYREEENGRGNFPPRFSGLQFPNYSSELNVNALELDDSALYLCASSLQAGGIYEQYFGPGTRLTVT.

The chain joins TRBV6-1 to TRBJ1-1, with D hard to call. The CDR3 contains 13 residues. Germline lookup yields CDR1 MNHNS and CDR2 SASEGT. With 0 bases removed from V and 7 bases from J, the gap between germline ends came to 9 bases. The CDR3 here is CASSEAPYREAFF. Written as DNA, the CDR3 is TGTGCCAGCAGTGAAGCGCCCTACCGTGAAGCTTTCTTT.

The V call is TRBV4-1, the J call TRBJ1-3, with D perhaps TRBD1 (5 bases). The V and J ends lost 0 bases and 2 bases respectively, with 8 bases between them. CDR1 and CDR2 (germline): MGHRA, YSYEKL. The CDR3 loop spans 15 amino acids. The CDR3 reads CASSQDPGTGNTIYF. CDR3 in DNA: TGCGCCAGCAGCCAAGATCCAGGGACTGGAAACACCATATATTTT.

The chain is built from TRBV21-1 and TRBJ2-2; TRBD1, as called in the table, went unchecked against the DNA. TRBV21-1 is a pseudogene locus. The CDR3 runs to 17 residues. The CDR3 region is CASILEPRGRDTGELFF. The CDR3 DNA reads TGTGCCAGCATCCTTGAGCCCCGAGGCAGGGATACCGGGGAGCTGTTTTTT.

The chain links TRBV7-2 to TRBJ2-7; D unclear. The length of the CDR3 is 14 residues. Per germline, CDR1 SGHTA and CDR2 FQGNSA. Trimming removed 4 bases from V and 3 bases from J, with 13 bases in between. The CDR3 DNA reads TGTGCCAGCAGCTCCGGCCGTACGGGCTACGAGCAGTACTTC. Encoded protein: CASSSGRTGYEQYF.

This chain connects TRBV10-3 to TRBJ1-5; D gene unclear. Germline V gives CDR1 ENHRY, CDR2 SYGVKD. Trimming removed 0 bases at V and 7 bases at J, with 7 bases between. There are 13 residues in the CDR3. Here the CDR3 reads CAISESIGQPQHF. The CDR3 nucleotides are TGTGCCATCAGTGAGTCTATCGGGCAGCCCCAGCATTTT.

This clone showed up many times. This chain uses TRBV30 with TRBJ2-7; the D gene is possibly TRBD2 (6 bases). Germline CDR1 and CDR2: GTSNPN and SVGIG (reference sequence). The CDR3 has 14 amino acids. V gave up 2 bases and J gave up 3 bases, with 14 bases separating them. In nucleotides, the CDR3 is TGTGCCTGGAGTCCGGGACTGGGAGACTACGAGCAGTACTTC. This translates into CAWSPGLGDYEQYF.

This clone was seen more than once but under ten times. One junction end does not reproduce the germline sequence, and a read error may be involved. This chain links TRBV7-7 with TRBJ2-2; 7 positions match TRBD1. This CDR3 is built from 16 residues. Germline V lookup: CDR1 SSHAT, CDR2 FNYEAQ (reference sequence). CDR3 protein: CASSSSGGVTTGELFF. CDR3 DNA sequence: TGTGCTAGCAGCTCATCAGGGGGTGTAACTACCGGGGAGCTGTTTTTT.

CDR3 sequence reads: CASSAGTIADEQYF. DNA for the CDR3: TGTGCCAGCAGTGCAGGAACGATCGCCGACGAGCAGTACTTC. J is TRBJ2-7 and V is TRBV2; D unresolved. The ends were cut back, 4 bases at V and 5 bases at J, with 15 bases in the middle. Per germline, CDR1 SNHLY and CDR2 FYNNEI. This CDR3 region has 14 residues.

This clone was detected once. The chain couples TRBV12-3 or TRBV12-4 to TRBJ1-6; D is undetermined. Between the trimmed V and J ends, which lost 4 bases and 11 bases, there was a span of 12 bases. This CDR3 has 13 amino acids. In nucleotides, the CDR3 is TGTGCCAGCAGTTCCACAGATTTGGCACCCCTCCACTTT. It translates to CASSSTDLAPLHF.

The J gene is TRBJ2-1, the V gene TRBV5-6; possibly TRBD2 for D (5 bases). Trimming took 2 bases from V and 8 from J, leaving 11 bases between them. CDR1 and CDR2 (germline): SGHDT, YYEEEE. This CDR3 is built from 13 residues. As DNA, the CDR3 is TGTGCCAGCAGCTTAGGGCTAGCTGATGAGCAGTTCTTC. This sequence encodes CASSLGLADEQFF.

This clone has only one observation. The rearrangement links TRBV10-2 to TRBJ2-7, with D unresolved. V was shortened by 3 bases and J by 5 bases, with 5 bases between the two germline ends. The CDR3 has 11 amino acids. Germline CDR1 WSHSY, CDR2 SAAADI. The CDR3 region has the DNA TGCGCCAGCAGTGACAGGAACGAGCAGTACTTC. Translating it yields CASSDRNEQYF.